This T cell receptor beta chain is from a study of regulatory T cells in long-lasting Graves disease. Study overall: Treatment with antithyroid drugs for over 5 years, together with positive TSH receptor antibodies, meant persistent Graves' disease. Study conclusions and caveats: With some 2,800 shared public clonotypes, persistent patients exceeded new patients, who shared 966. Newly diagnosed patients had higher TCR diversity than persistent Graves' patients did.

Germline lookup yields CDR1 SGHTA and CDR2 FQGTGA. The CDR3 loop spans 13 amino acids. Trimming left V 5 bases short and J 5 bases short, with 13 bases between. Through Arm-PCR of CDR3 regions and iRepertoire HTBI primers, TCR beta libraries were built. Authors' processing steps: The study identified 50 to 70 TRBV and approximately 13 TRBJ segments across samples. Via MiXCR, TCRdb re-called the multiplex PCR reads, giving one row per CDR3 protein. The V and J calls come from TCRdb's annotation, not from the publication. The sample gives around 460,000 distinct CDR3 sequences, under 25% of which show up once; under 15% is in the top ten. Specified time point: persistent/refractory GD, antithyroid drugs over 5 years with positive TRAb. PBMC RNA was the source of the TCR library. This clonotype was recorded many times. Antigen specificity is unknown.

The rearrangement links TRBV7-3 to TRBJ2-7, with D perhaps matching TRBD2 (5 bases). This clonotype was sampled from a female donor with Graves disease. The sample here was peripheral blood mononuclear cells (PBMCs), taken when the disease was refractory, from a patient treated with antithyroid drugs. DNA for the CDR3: TGTGCCAGCAGCCCCTGGAGAGGGCACGAGCAGTACTTC. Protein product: CASSPWRGHEQYF.